The text below deals with one T cell receptor (beta chain). This clone turned up a few times. The antigen it recognizes is unknown. Nothing much larger sits one base from this clone, and base qualities are not available. This sample was taken from a study of OX40 agonist ivuxolimab in advanced cancers. About the study as a whole: The costimulatory receptor OX40 (CD134) was targeted by ivuxolimab, a fully human IgG2 agonistic monoclonal antibody. Intravenous ivuxolimab was administered to patients every 2 weeks at six dose levels: 0.01, 0.1, 0.3, 1.5, 3 and 10 mg/kg. Of the 50 or so patients in dose escalation, about 19 had hepatocellular carcinoma, some 15 had melanoma, 9 had renal cell carcinoma and 9 had head and neck cancer. The dose-escalation cohort was roughly 80% male with a mean age of 60 years, ranging from 23 to 79. Patients were allowed to have had prior anti-PD-1, anti-PD-L1 or anti-CTLA-4 therapy, and about 40% of the dose-escalation patients had been treated with checkpoint inhibitors. Partial responses were achieved by three dose-escalation patients, of whom one had hepatocellular carcinoma and two had cutaneous melanoma. Peripheral TCRbeta sequencing aimed to test whether ivuxolimab altered TCR sequence diversity and caused clonal T-cell expansion. The paper covers the monotherapy dose-escalation part of the phase I ivuxolimab trial, which included N = 52 patients. Study-wide findings and limitations: The antigen specificity of the peripheral T cells that underwent clonal expansion was not determined. After ivuxolimab, expanded clones were on average more numerous among CD8+ T cells than among CD4+ T cells. Low levels of normalized T-cell clonal expansion were also seen in some patients who did not respond. At doses of 0.1 to 3.0 mg/kg, clonal expansion of both CD4+ and CD8+ T cells in blood was seen between baseline and week 6. In the 0.1-3.0 mg/kg groups, partial responders were among the patients with the lowest normalized peripheral clonal expansion, particularly in CD8+ T cells.

Genomic DNA was isolated from the sorted cells so that the TCRbeta CDR3 region could be sequenced. The immunoSEQ Assay was used to sequence the TCRbeta CDR3 regions. TCRdb obtained this table from immuneACCESS and retained in-frame rearrangements with V and J assigned. These tables miss some clones; where compared with another copy, unresolved V genes account for less than half of the shortfall, and the remainder is unexplained. Here the sample has 65,000 to 80,000 clones; around 87% occur a single time. 0.2% to 0.3% of the sample is in the top ten clones. Patients with a history of autoimmune disease or receiving systemic immunosuppression were excluded from the trial. Peripheral blood for TCR sequencing was collected from all dose cohorts at baseline, on cycle 4 day 1, and on cycle 7 day 1. Samples were obtained from an open-label, multicenter, first-in-human phase I dose-escalation trial of ivuxolimab. Adults with locally advanced or metastatic head and neck squamous cell, hepatocellular, melanoma or renal cell carcinoma were enrolled in the trial. Before TCR sequencing, CD4+ T cells and CD8+ T cells were sorted from peripheral blood as separate populations.

Per the germline V gene, SGHRS is the CDR1 and YFSETQ is the CDR2. Ends trimmed: V by 3 bases, J by 0 bases; bases unmatched to a gene: 5. The CDR3 sequence holds 15 residues, the cysteine and phenylalanine included. Solely the CDR3 DNA is kept, with 45 bases framed from the first base. The V and J genes are TRBV5-1 and TRBJ1-1, with TRBD1 matching 7 junction bases. Sequencing used CD4+ or CD8+ T cells sorted from blood, obtained in a trial of the OX40 agonist ivuxolimab. The receptor's source is an adult with an advanced solid tumor such as melanoma, head and neck, liver or kidney cancer. This receptor has the CDR3 CASSSQGPLNTEAFF. The sequenced DNA is TGCGCCAGCAGCTCACAGGGGCCCCTGAACACTGAAGCTTTCTTT.